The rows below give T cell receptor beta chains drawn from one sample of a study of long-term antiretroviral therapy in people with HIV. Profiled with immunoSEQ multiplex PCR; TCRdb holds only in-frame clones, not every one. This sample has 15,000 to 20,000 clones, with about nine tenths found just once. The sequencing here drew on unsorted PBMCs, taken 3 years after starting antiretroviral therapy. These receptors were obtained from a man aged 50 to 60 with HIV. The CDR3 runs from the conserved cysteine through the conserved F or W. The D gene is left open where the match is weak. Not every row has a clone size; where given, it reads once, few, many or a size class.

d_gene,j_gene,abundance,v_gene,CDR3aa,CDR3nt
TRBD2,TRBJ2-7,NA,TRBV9,CASSATSGVDEQYF,TGTGCCAGCAGCGCGACTAGCGGGGTGGACGAGCAGTACTTC
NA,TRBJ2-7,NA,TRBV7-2,CASSLAGGSYEQYF,TGTGCCAGCAGCTTAGCGGGGGGCTCCTACGAGCAGTACTTC
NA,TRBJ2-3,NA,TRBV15,CATSTGGTDTQYF,TGTGCCACCAGCACGGGGGGCACAGATACGCAGTATTTT
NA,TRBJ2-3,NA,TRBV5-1,CASSRGEGTQYF,TGCGCCAGCAGCAGGGGGGAAGGTACGCAGTATTTT
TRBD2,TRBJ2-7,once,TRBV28,CASSLRLAVLEQYF,TGTGCCAGCAGTTTAAGACTAGCAGTTCTAGAGCAGTACTTC
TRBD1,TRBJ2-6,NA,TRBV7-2,CASSLTGVKKAGANVLTF,TGTGCCAGCAGCTTGACAGGGGTCAAAAAAGCTGGGGCCAACGTCCTGACTTTC
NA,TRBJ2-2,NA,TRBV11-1,CASSLDGEYPGELFF,TGTGCCAGCAGCTTAGATGGGGAGTACCCCGGGGAGCTGTTTTTT
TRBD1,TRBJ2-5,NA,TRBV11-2,CASSLEQGWGETQYF,TGTGCCAGCAGCTTAGAACAGGGGTGGGGAGAGACCCAGTACTTC
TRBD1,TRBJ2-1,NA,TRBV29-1,CSATPGQGAFVEQFF,TGCAGCGCTACACCGGGACAGGGGGCATTTGTGGAGCAGTTCTTC
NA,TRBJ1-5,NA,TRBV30,CAWSLGAGVQPQHF,TGTGCCTGGAGTTTAGGGGCAGGGGTGCAGCCCCAGCATTTT
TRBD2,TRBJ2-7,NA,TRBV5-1,CASQTSYSSYEQYF,TGCGCCAGCCAGACTAGCTACAGCTCCTACGAGCAGTACTTC
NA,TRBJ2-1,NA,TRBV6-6,CASSYGGGGLNEQFF,TGTGCCAGCAGTTACGGGGGCGGCGGTTTGAATGAGCAGTTCTTC
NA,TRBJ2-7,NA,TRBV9,CASSVAAGLDEQYF,TGTGCCAGCAGCGTAGCGGCGGGGCTGGACGAGCAGTACTTC
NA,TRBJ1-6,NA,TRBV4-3,CASSQDSPGSYNSPLHF,TGCGCCAGCAGCCAAGATTCCCCGGGTTCCTATAATTCACCCCTCCACTTT
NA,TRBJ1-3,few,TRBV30,CAWSRNTIYF,TGTGCCTGGAGCCGAAACACCATATATTTT
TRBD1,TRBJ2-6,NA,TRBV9,CASSGYLRGKGANVLTF,TGTGCCAGCAGCGGCTATCTCAGGGGGAAGGGGGCCAACGTCCTGACTTTC
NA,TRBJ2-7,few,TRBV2,CASTRATGLYEQYF,TGTGCCAGCACCCGGGCCACCGGACTCTACGAGCAGTACTTC
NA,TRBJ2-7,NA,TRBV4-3,CASSQVTGADEQYF,TGCGCCAGCAGCCAAGTTACGGGGGCGGACGAGCAGTACTTC
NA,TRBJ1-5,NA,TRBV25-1,CASRGSSNQPQHF,TGTGCCAGCAGAGGGTCAAGCAATCAGCCCCAGCATTTT
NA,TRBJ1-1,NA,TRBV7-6,CASSLAGQGNTEAFF,TGTGCCAGCAGCTTAGCCGGGCAAGGGAACACTGAAGCTTTCTTT
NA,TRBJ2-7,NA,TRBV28,CASSLQNFYEQYF,TGTGCCAGCAGTTTACAGAACTTCTACGAGCAGTACTTC
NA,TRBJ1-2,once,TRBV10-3,CAISTLGGNYGYTF,TGTGCCATCTCTACCTTGGGAGGGAACTATGGCTACACCTTC
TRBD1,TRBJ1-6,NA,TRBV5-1,CASRSGTGGSSPLHF,TGCGCCAGCAGGTCCGGGACAGGGGGTTCGTCACCCCTCCACTTT
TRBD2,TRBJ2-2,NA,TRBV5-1,CASSLASGGTGELFF,TGCGCCAGCAGCTTGGCTAGCGGGGGTACCGGGGAGCTGTTTTTT